These T cell receptor beta chains were read from a single sample in a study of Graves' ophthalmopathy and Graves' hyperthyroidism. TCRdb analysed the multiplex PCR reads with MiXCR anew, one entry per CDR3 protein. The sample has 170,000 or so distinct CDR3 sequences, 30% to 45% seen once. What was sequenced was peripheral blood. Every receptor here comes from a woman in her thirties or forties with Graves' ophthalmopathy. Both conserved end residues are part of each CDR3. The order of the fields is D gene, V gene, clone size, CDR3 protein. D genes are given only for firm matches. Size tells how often a clone was seen (once, few, many) or the class of an expanded clone, and some rows leave it out.

>-|TRBV2|many
CASSDFSRSQETQYF
>-|TRBV6-2/TRBV6-3|many
CASSYRLSPYEQYF
>-|TRBV6-2/TRBV6-3|-
CASSYFKERESGELFF
>-|TRBV5-1|many
CASREDVSPLHF
>-|TRBV7-2|-
CASTFNEHEQYF
>TRBD2|TRBV3-1|many
CASSQDSGVETQYF
>-|TRBV5-1|many
CASSLGQSQPQHF
>TRBD1|TRBV7-1|many
CASSSARWDRGKLGNQPQHF
>-|TRBV7-8|many
CASSFTGSVETQYF
>TRBD1|TRBV2|few
CASSNTGTGNQPQHF
>-|TRBV6-2/TRBV6-3|-
CASSHSDSTSGNTIYF
>-|TRBV9|many
CASGSRQRTGGNTIYF
>-|TRBV10-3|many
CAISQDGTTNEKLFF
>-|TRBV6-5|many
CASRPGPGVTEAFF
>-|TRBV6-2/TRBV6-3|many
CASSYVGDNSPLHF
>-|TRBV19|many
CASSIPDIAYGYTF
>TRBD1|TRBV4-3|-
CASSQDLDRPRHF
>-|TRBV7-2|many
CASSLSGHTEAFF
>-|TRBV20-1|many
CSADSRGAYGYTF
>-|TRBV7-2|many
CASSPSSWSNQPQHF
>-|TRBV20-1|-
CSARDRTYEQYF
>-|TRBV11-2|-
CASSLAGVGNTIYF
>-|TRBV28|-
CASSLAVASPKGAYEQYF
>-|TRBV6-1|-
CASTGITQGELFF
>-|TRBV20-1|many
CSARVIGGYTF
>TRBD1|TRBV30|many
CAWRTGRGYTF
>TRBD1|TRBV15|many
CATSRGGQGADEQYF
>-|TRBV29-1|many
CSVNTGSYEQYF
>TRBD1|TRBV28|-
CASETGGEQYF
>TRBD1|TRBV10-3|-
CAINRQGVNTEAFF
>-|TRBV6-5|few
CASSSRGTNYGYTF
>-|TRBV7-9|-
CASSFWQGQETQYF
>-|TRBV12-3/TRBV12-4|few
CASSRRGYEQYF
>TRBD1|TRBV28|-
CASRGQGAVYEQYF
>-|TRBV6-2/TRBV6-3|-
CASRPPAASYEQYF
>-|TRBV25-1|-
CASSAPGESGANVLTF
>-|TRBV6-1|-
CASRMTAGLEAFF
>-|TRBV6-2/TRBV6-3|-
CASSSARTGELFF
>-|TRBV12-3/TRBV12-4|many
CASSSDGRNYGYTF
>-|TRBV27|once
CASSFSAGYEQYF
>-|TRBV6-1|few
CVSSVNEVESGNF
>TRBD1|TRBV20-1|many
CSAHTGAIYNSPLHF
>TRBD2|TRBV6-2/TRBV6-3|once
CASSYGWGGEGSYRLDTQYF
>TRBD1|TRBV30|many
CAWSSGTGVTSYEQYF
>TRBD1|TRBV2|-
CASKQGGFHEQYF
>-|TRBV11-2|-
CASSLQGLGYGYTF
>TRBD1|TRBV20-1|once
CSASTGQVSYEQYF
>TRBD1|TRBV6-1|-
CASSTTGGSGNTIYF
>TRBD2|TRBV6-1|many
CASSELWPAGETQYF
>TRBD1|TRBV7-2|-
CASSTLTGGEQYF
>-|TRBV15|many
CATSTPPGELFF
>-|TRBV4-2|many
CASSQVSSNQPQHF
>-|TRBV6-2/TRBV6-3|-
CASSYLPTETQYF
>-|TRBV5-1|many
CASSPGQIMNTEAFF
>-|TRBV6-5|many
CASSNRRTTFF
>-|TRBV7-2|-
CASRRIATAYYEQYF